Listed below are T cell receptor beta chains from one sample, sequenced in a study of blood T cell repertoires in COVID-19. Here immunoSEQ multiplex PCR was the method, and the copy in TCRdb shows in-frame clones only, minus some. The table shows 250,000 to 350,000 clones, with roughly nine tenths occurring only once. Sequences were obtained from peripheral blood. These receptors were obtained from a man between 18 and 35 years old with active or convalescent COVID-19. Both conserved end residues are part of each CDR3. A D gene is named only where the DNA matches it firmly. The size field is filled for only some rows; it gives once, few, many or a size class.

d_call	j_call	clone_size	v_call	cdr3_aa	cdr3_nt
.	TRBJ1-2	.	TRBV6-5	CASSYIDTNYGYTF	TGTGCCAGCAGTTATATAGATACTAACTATGGCTACACCTTC
TRBD1	TRBJ2-2	.	TRBV7-9	CASSLRGTGSTGELFF	TGTGCCAGCAGCTTGAGGGGGACAGGGAGCACCGGGGAGCTGTTTTTT
TRBD1	TRBJ1-6	.	TRBV6-5	CASRVTGEVSPLHF	TGTGCCAGCAGGGTGACAGGGGAGGTTTCACCCCTCCACTTT
TRBD1	TRBJ2-7	.	TRBV6-5	CASRWTGGKRGEQYF	TGTGCCAGCAGATGGACAGGGGGCAAGCGAGGCGAGCAGTACTTC
.	TRBJ2-2	.	TRBV19	CASSTNSREGGSGELFF	TGTGCCAGTAGTACCAACTCCAGGGAGGGGGGCTCCGGGGAGCTGTTTTTT
TRBD1	TRBJ1-6	.	TRBV28	CASRDRANYSPLHF	TGTGCCAGCAGAGACAGGGCGAATTATTCACCCCTCCACTTT
TRBD2	TRBJ2-7	.	TRBV7-9	CASSAGTSGSYEQYF	TGTGCCAGCAGCGCCGGGACTAGCGGCTCCTACGAGCAGTACTTC
.	TRBJ1-6	.	TRBV9	CASSLGDSHNSPLHF	TGTGCCAGCAGCCTCGGAGACAGTCATAATTCACCCCTCCACTTT
TRBD1	TRBJ2-7	.	TRBV10-1	CASSEAGTGAYEQYF	TGCGCCAGCAGTGAGGCCGGGACAGGGGCCTACGAGCAGTACTTC
TRBD1	TRBJ2-7	.	TRBV5-1	CASSLSLGTDYEQYF	TGCGCCAGCAGCTTGAGTCTCGGGACAGACTACGAGCAGTACTTC
TRBD1	TRBJ2-7	.	TRBV7-9	CASSPETGVREQYF	TGTGCCAGCAGCCCAGAGACAGGGGTACGCGAGCAGTACTTC
.	TRBJ1-1	.	TRBV11-1	CASSPGTSEAFF	TGTGCCAGCAGCCCTGGGACTTCTGAAGCTTTCTTT
TRBD1	TRBJ2-7	few	TRBV3-1/TRBV3-2	CASSQGLGQGGYEQYF	TGTGCCAGCAGCCAAGGCCTGGGACAGGGGGGCTACGAGCAGTACTTC
.	TRBJ2-1	.	TRBV7-9	CASGGIRSYNEQFF	TGTGCCAGCGGGGGCATTAGGTCCTACAATGAGCAGTTCTTC
.	TRBJ1-2	.	TRBV4-3	CASSQQPPRINGYTF	TGCGCCAGCAGCCAACAACCCCCTAGGATCAATGGCTACACCTTC
TRBD2	TRBJ2-2	.	TRBV5-1	CASSEGTSGTGELFF	TGCGCCAGCAGCGAAGGGACTAGCGGCACCGGGGAGCTGTTTTTT
.	TRBJ1-5	once	TRBV19	CASSLSAGDQPQHF	TGTGCCAGTAGTTTATCAGCGGGGGATCAGCCCCAGCATTTT
.	TRBJ2-1	.	TRBV5-1	CASRAISTDNEQFF	TGCGCCAGCCGAGCGATTTCTACTGACAATGAGCAGTTCTTC
TRBD2	TRBJ2-3	.	TRBV10-3	CAISEPGTRGQYF	TGTGCCATCAGTGAGCCCGGGACTAGGGGGCAGTATTTT
TRBD2	TRBJ2-2	once	TRBV3-1/TRBV3-2	CASSRSSWGGSSPGELFF	TGTGCCAGCAGCCGATCTAGCTGGGGGGGGAGTAGTCCCGGGGAGCTGTTTTTT
TRBD1	TRBJ2-6	.	TRBV15	CATSRGTELSGANVLTF	TGTGCCACCAGCAGGGGGACAGAGCTCTCTGGGGCCAACGTCCTGACTTTC
TRBD1	TRBJ2-3	.	TRBV15	CATRTTGGGFDTQYF	TGTGCCACCAGAACGACAGGGGGGGGCTTCGATACGCAGTATTTT
TRBD1	TRBJ2-3	.	TRBV5-1	CASSETGGTDTQYF	TGCGCCAGCAGCGAGACAGGGGGCACAGATACGCAGTATTTT
.	TRBJ1-3	.	TRBV18	CASSQDRPSGNTIYF	TGTGCCAGCTCACAAGACAGACCCTCTGGAAACACCATATATTTT
.	TRBJ2-6	.	TRBV6-4	CASSVGAWGSGANVLTF	TGTGCCAGCAGTGTAGGGGCGTGGGGCTCTGGGGCCAACGTCCTGACTTTC
.	TRBJ2-7	.	TRBV5-5	CASSLVAPVSYEQYF	TGTGCCAGCAGCTTGGTGGCCCCCGTTTCCTACGAGCAGTACTTC
.	TRBJ1-1	few	TRBV11-2	CASSLENRVTEAFF	TGTGCCAGCAGCTTAGAAAACAGGGTTACTGAAGCTTTCTTT
TRBD2	TRBJ2-1	.	TRBV6-5	CASSYLRGYNEQFF	TGTGCCAGCAGTTACTTGCGGGGGTACAATGAGCAGTTCTTC
TRBD2	TRBJ2-1	.	TRBV7-3	CASSSGSVNEQFF	TGTGCCAGCAGTAGCGGGAGCGTGAATGAGCAGTTCTTC
.	TRBJ1-4	.	TRBV21-1	CASSKGRGLASTNEKLFF	TGTGCCAGCAGCAAAGGCAGAGGATTGGCCTCAACTAATGAAAAACTGTTTTTT
TRBD2	TRBJ2-5	few	TRBV3-1/TRBV3-2	CASSQVGRGVEETQYF	TGTGCCAGCAGCCAAGTTGGGCGGGGGGTCGAAGAGACCCAGTACTTC
.	TRBJ1-1	.	TRBV3-1/TRBV3-2	CASSQGGRAFF	TGTGCCAGCAGCCAAGGAGGGAGAGCTTTCTTT
.	TRBJ2-2	.	TRBV12-3/TRBV12-4	CASSPRVVGELFF	TGTGCCAGCAGTCCCCGTGTTGTCGGGGAGCTGTTTTTT
.	TRBJ1-1	.	TRBV27	CASSPLSQNTEAFF	TGTGCCAGCAGTCCCCTATCCCAGAACACTGAAGCTTTCTTT
.	TRBJ2-7	.	TRBV28	CASRGARLYEQYF	TGTGCCAGCAGAGGGGCCAGACTCTACGAGCAGTACTTC
.	TRBJ1-6	.	TRBV12-3/TRBV12-4	CASSSSLISPLHF	TGTGCCAGCAGTTCCTCACTAATCTCACCCCTCCACTTT
TRBD1	TRBJ1-1	.	TRBV2	CASSRQGHPEAFF	TGTGCCAGCAGTCGACAGGGTCACCCTGAAGCTTTCTTT
TRBD1	TRBJ1-2	.	TRBV7-9	CASSVDRDSNYGYTF	TGTGCCAGCAGCGTCGATAGGGACAGTAACTATGGCTACACCTTC
TRBD1	TRBJ1-2	.	TRBV15	CATSKPGQPGYTF	TGTGCCACCAGCAAACCGGGACAGCCGGGCTACACCTTC
TRBD2	TRBJ2-7	.	TRBV7-2	CASSISGTSSYEQYF	TGTGCCAGCAGCATCTCCGGGACTAGCAGCTACGAGCAGTACTTC
TRBD1	TRBJ2-7	.	TRBV4-3	CASSQDLYGTGDEQYF	TGCGCCAGCAGCCAAGATCTGTACGGGACAGGGGACGAGCAGTACTTC
.	TRBJ1-5	.	TRBV20-1	CSASTGQYLPQHF	TGCAGTGCTAGTACGGGACAATATCTCCCCCAGCATTTT
TRBD2	TRBJ2-5	.	TRBV4-3	CASSPGTSGGYETQYF	TGCGCCAGCAGCCCTGGGACTAGCGGCGGGTACGAGACCCAGTACTTC
.	TRBJ2-3	.	TRBV27	CASSGASAPSTDTQYF	TGTGCCAGCAGTGGGGCATCGGCCCCTAGCACAGATACGCAGTATTTT
.	TRBJ2-7	.	TRBV12-5	CASGLGFGDSYEQYF	TGTGCTAGTGGTTTGGGGTTCGGTGACTCCTACGAGCAGTACTTC
.	TRBJ2-2	.	TRBV18	CASSPRQGTNTGELFF	TGTGCCAGCTCACCACGACAAGGAACGAACACCGGGGAGCTGTTTTTT
.	TRBJ1-4	.	TRBV27	CASSLMGAKIEKLFF	TGTGCCAGCAGTTTAATGGGAGCTAAAATCGAAAAACTGTTTTTT
TRBD1	TRBJ1-1	.	TRBV2	CASRHRGRNTEAFF	TGTGCCAGCAGACACAGGGGGCGGAACACTGAAGCTTTCTTT
TRBD2	TRBJ2-1	.	TRBV27	CASLGIAGTAGYNEQFF	TGTGCCAGCCTGGGGATAGCGGGAACGGCCGGCTACAATGAGCAGTTCTTC
TRBD1	TRBJ2-5	.	TRBV29-1	CSVQDRVRETQYF	TGCAGCGTCCAAGACAGGGTACGGGAGACCCAGTACTTC
.	TRBJ2-3	.	TRBV19	CASSIDGQTDTQYF	TGTGCCAGTAGTATAGATGGGCAGACAGATACGCAGTATTTT
.	TRBJ2-7	.	TRBV11-1	CASSANILQGYEQYF	TGTGCCAGCAGCGCAAACATACTACAGGGCTACGAGCAGTACTTC
.	TRBJ2-7	.	TRBV5-5	CASSLVFYEQYF	TGTGCCAGCAGCTTGGTATTCTACGAGCAGTACTTC
.	TRBJ1-1	.	TRBV7-2	CASSRAVTGTTEAFF	TGTGCCAGCAGCAGAGCAGTCACAGGAACCACTGAAGCTTTCTTT
TRBD2	TRBJ2-7	.	TRBV12-5	CASGGAGEQYF	TGTGCGTCCGGGGGGGCCGGCGAGCAGTACTTC